This T cell receptor (beta chain) was profiled in a study of shared clonotypes between healthy human individuals. Study context: Three plates were used per donor for CD4 naive, three for CD4 memory, two for CD8 naive and one for CD8 memory.

Study-wide points: Clonotype sharing across several donors was observed for around 4.8% of naive CD4 clonotypes.

A word on this clone: As yet, its antigen is unknown.

The protocol was immunoSEQ multiplex PCR, while the TCRdb copy is restricted to in-frame clones and leaves out a portion. The top ten hold 0.11% to 0.15% of the sample, which has a few million clones, 90% to 95% seen once. CDR1 SGHRS and CDR2 YFSETQ come from the germline V gene. The CDR3 extends over 15 amino acids. Trimming took 0 bases from V and 3 from J, leaving 13 bases between them. The V and J genes are TRBV5-1 and TRBJ2-7; tentative D call: TRBD1 (6 bases). Sequencing was carried out using naive CD4+ T cells sorted from blood. Subset meaning: CD45RA+ positively selected. This receptor was obtained from a young man in good health. DNA for the CDR3: TGCGCCAGCAGCTTGGTGACAGGCACCTTCTACGAGCAGTACTTC. This translates into CASSLVTGTFYEQYF.